This T cell receptor beta chain was found in a study of cytomegalovirus exposure and HLA in healthy donors. Whole-study results and caveats: Reports showed the classifier diagnosing cytomegalovirus status with high specificity and sensitivity.

The primer mix had 60 Vbeta and 13 Jbeta primers. TCRdb's copy holds only in-frame clones and misses some; the assay was immunoSEQ multiplex PCR. The sample contains some 120,000 clones, over 65% of which appear only once. This clone occurred a few times. Its target is not known. The V end was cut by 0 bases, the J end by 8 bases, with 17 bases between. The CDR3 runs to 15 residues. In germline, CDR1 is LNHNV, CDR2 YYDKDF (reference sequence). This chain links TRBV15 with TRBJ2-7; D is possibly TRBD2 (5 bases). This TCR was sampled from a woman between 40 and 55 years old in good health and CMV-seronegative. The sample consisted of PBMCs. The CDR3 here is CATSRETGLLDKQYF. The CDR3 coding sequence is TGTGCCACCAGCAGAGAGACGGGGTTGCTCGACAAGCAGTACTTC.